This T cell receptor beta chain was documented in a study of monozygotic twins with inflammatory bowel disease. Following a re-call of the 5' RACE reads, TCRdb has one entry per CDR3 protein and lacks DNA. Across more than 300,000 distinct CDR3 sequences, the top ten clones capture about 5% of the sample. Looked up from germline, CDR1 is SGHRS and CDR2 is YFSETQ. The CDR3 consists of 13 residues. The clonotype originates from a human donor with ulcerative colitis or Crohn's disease, or a healthy co-twin of an affected twin (not recorded which). What was sequenced was blood. J is TRBJ1-1 and V is TRBV5-1. CDR3 sequence: CASSLSVEAEAFF.